This T cell receptor beta chain appears in the sequencing data of a study of shared clonotypes between healthy human individuals. The data were produced by immunoSEQ multiplex PCR, yet TCRdb's version contains in-frame clones alone and is incomplete. The data hold fewer than 550,000 clones, with almost 80% observed a single time. CDR1 and CDR2 (germline): SQVTM, ANQGSEA. V was clipped by 6 bases and J by 6 bases, with 14 bases between them. The CDR3 sequence is 13 residues long. The J gene is TRBJ2-2, the V gene TRBV29-1; the D call may be TRBD1 or TRBD2 (5 bases each). This TCR was recovered from a woman between 40 and 50 years old in good health. Some clones in this sample may be carry-over from other donors' samples. Sequencing was performed on PBMCs. CDR3 coding DNA: TGCAGCGTCGGGGCCCGGGGAGCCGGGGAGCTGTTTTTT. Its protein is CSVGARGAGELFF.